This T cell receptor beta chain came from a study of cytomegalovirus exposure and HLA in healthy donors (dated 2017 in TCRdb). Study-wide context: According to an earlier analysis of a few hundred of the donors, 200 million or so T cells yielded 120 million or so unique TCR beta sequences and roughly 280 Gb of sequence data. Approximately 310 gigabases of sequencing data and 78 million or so unique TCR sequences were included in an early release covering around 650 HLA-typed donors. Of the 300 to 400 genotyped donors, over 70% fell in the genetic ancestry cluster associated with self-reported Caucasian donors. The study was designed to test whether signatures of past pathogen exposure could be identified by cataloging public T cell receptors. The study used immunosequencing to profile the T cell repertoires of hundreds of subjects and linked those repertoires to cytomegalovirus serostatus. A separate validation cohort of roughly 130 different subjects was used in addition to the approximately 700-subject first cohort. To predict cytomegalovirus infection status, the study combined high-throughput TCR immunosequencing, statistical association of individual TCRs with disease status, and machine learning. A later analysis re-analyzed previously published TCR beta repertoires from 500 to 700 donors and added high-resolution HLA genotyping to study TCR occurrence patterns. Rather than drawing on any new phenotypic data, the later analysis identified candidate immune exposures from TCR beta sequences and the way those sequences occurred across donors. An earlier analysis of 587 of the donors used high-throughput TCR beta sequencing to judge whether each TCR beta V gene segment behaved as functional or pseudogenic. Donor age, sex, ethnicity and CMV serostatus were compiled together with the repertoire data. A later genetic analysis used genome-wide SNP genotypes for about three fifths of the 666 donors, treating that subset as a discovery cohort. Every repertoire in the discovery cohort had been generated on one and the same sequencing platform. HLA typing included class I and class II loci at four-digit resolution. The number of donors typed differed by locus, with about 629-630 for A, B, C, DRB1 and DQB1, around 520 for DQA1, about 610 for DPA1, and around 460 for DPB1. A handful of DR-DQ haplotypes were handled as single units for association and clustering because linkage in the cohort was strong. Among about 400 genotyped donors of the cohort, an average of about 240,000 unique TCR beta nucleotide sequences was sequenced per donor, of which about 18% were non-productive. Results the study describes overall, beyond this receptor: The authors suggested that the approach could potentially be extended to other disease states and immunological phenotypes. The classifier was reported to diagnose cytomegalovirus status with high specificity and sensitivity in both the original cohort and the validation cohort. According to a later analysis, most CMV-associated TCR beta chains appeared to be HLA-restricted, and the HLA associations seemed to be driven largely by CMV exposure. Sequencing depth was assumed to be roughly uniform across donors in the presence/absence analyses, though that assumption may not hold. According to a later analysis, TCR association rates differed among HLA loci, with DRB1 alleles showing the most associated TCRs and HLA-C alleles showing the fewest. A group of highly shared sequence variants was considered likely to be a technical artifact of the sequencing pipeline. Because some donors lacked HLA typing at each locus, the association tests relied only on the typed subset. An association between a missense DCLRE1C variant and V-gene and J-gene trimming of TCR beta chains was found in a later genetic analysis and replicated in an independent cohort. In a later genetic analysis, fewer N-insertions in productive TCRs were reported among donors in an Asian-associated ancestry cluster than the roughly 700-donor mean. Some IMGT-functional V segments, including TRBV6-2 and TRBV6-3, could not be distinguished by the 87-base-pair reads and were therefore excluded. Correlated functional status among segregating V segments might reflect linkage disequilibrium, but an unknown experimental factor could not be ruled out. The study listed 150 to 200 TCR beta chains as associated with cytomegalovirus. A later analysis associated 16,951 TCR beta sequences with specific HLA alleles at a false discovery rate of 0.05. When HLA alleles, especially DR and DQ, strongly co-occurred, attributing TCR associations to individual alleles was difficult. In a later analysis, several top co-occurrence clusters were reported to appear linked to parvovirus B19, influenza, CMV and Epstein-Barr virus. A further reported finding was that TCR beta sequences accurately predicted the HLA-A and HLA-B alleles for most subjects in the first cohort. A later analysis found that HLA-associated TCR beta chains were more clonally expanded and had lower generation probabilities than equally common non-associated chains. In vitro tests confirmed that a few of the cytomegalovirus-associated TCR beta chains recognize cytomegalovirus antigens. Across donors, most TCR sequences were observed very rarely, whereas some public TCRs were present in many individuals. Because counts were too low, roughly 17 rarely observed V segments, including chromosome 9 orphons, were left out of the earlier analysis of 587 of the donors. CMV serostatus was the only immune exposure information available for the cohort. In this cohort, only TCR beta chains were sequenced, and detectable features were limited by the absence of alpha or paired-chain data. Broadly in line with IMGT annotations, most TCR beta V segments showed up in productive rearrangements about 87% or about 30% of the time in an earlier analysis of approximately 640 of the donors.

Concerning this clone itself: Its recognized antigen is unknown. Base qualities are not recorded, but no much larger clone differs from it by a single base.

The cohort comprised approximately 700 healthy bone marrow donors. Cohort members were all nominally healthy when sampled, although unrecorded immune exposures were likely present. The donor tested CMV seronegative and was one of the 352 seronegative cohort members. Every donor gave a peripheral blood sample, and the peripheral blood mononuclear cells from that sample were used for TCR beta sequencing. Genomic DNA was extracted from the blood cell samples with the Qiagen DNeasy Blood Extraction Kit. V was cut back by 9 bases and J by 4 bases, leaving a gap of 16 bases between them. The germline V gene sets CDR1 to SNHLY and CDR2 to FYNNEI. The CDR3 runs 13 residues from the cysteine to the phenylalanine. CDR3 DNA is the only sequence kept; it has 39 bases, read in frame from the first base. Library preparation used the immunoSEQ multiplex PCR assay. A mixture of 60 forward primers for TCR Vbeta segments and 13 reverse primers for TCR Jbeta segments was used in the multiplex PCR. The CDR3 region of rearranged TCR beta genes was amplified from genomic DNA by a multiplex PCR assay. The amplified TCR beta libraries were sequenced on the Illumina HiSeq System as 87-base-pair reads. In the source study's methods: A later analysis counted about 82 million unique TCR beta chains across the 550 to 800 repertoires, and around 12 million of these chains were shared by at least two donors. To remove PCR and sequencing errors, raw reads were error-corrected and collapsed into unique sequences using a nearest-neighbor algorithm that merged closely related sequences. To assign V, D and J gene segments, CDR3 sequences were aligned to IMGT reference sequences. For a sequence to be retained, a match of at least six nucleotides was required to both a V gene segment and a J gene segment. Rearrangements were classified as productive when the CDR3 lacked stop codons and remained in frame with V and J, and all other rearrangements were classified as non-productive. CDR3 was defined according to IMGT convention as the region running from the second conserved V-encoded cysteine to the conserved J-encoded phenylalanine. In an earlier analysis of around 640 of the donors, sequences lacking an unambiguous match to a single V gene segment were excluded. In an earlier analysis of a few hundred of the donors, V segments were called functional above 56.7% productive rearrangements and were called segregating when the between-donor standard deviation exceeded 5%. A statistical classification framework was built to diagnose cytomegalovirus status from the catalog of TCR beta chain sequences. In a later analysis, V and J genes were assigned by comparing TCR nucleotide sequences against IMGT/GENE-DB human TR gene sequences. The TCRdist pipeline was used in a later analysis to assign CDR3 sequences and most-parsimonious VDJ recombination scenarios. A later analysis defined each TCR beta chain by its CDR3 amino acid sequence plus V-gene family, and excluded reads lacking a unique V-gene family. To address suspected cross-contamination and a sequencing artifact, a later analysis removed a few hundred highly shared, low-generation-probability nucleotide sequences. In a later analysis, a clonal expansion index for each public chain was calculated from normalized within-repertoire ranks of inferred template counts. In a later analysis, generation probabilities were computed with a VDJ recombination model fitted to out-of-frame rearrangements, and the resulting probabilities were checked against IGoR. Hypergeometric tests were used in a later analysis to score TCR-TCR, TCR-HLA and TCR-CMV co-occurrence, with a repertoire-size bias correction applied to the TCR pairs. False discovery rates were estimated in a later analysis by permuting HLA or CMV assignments 20 times. In a later analysis, co-occurring TCRs were grouped with DBSCAN, and TCRdist sequence similarity was added when clustering was performed within HLA-allele-positive subsets. Co-occurrence clustering excluded repertoires with fewer than 30,000 or more than 120,000 public chains, plus five with anomalous nucleotide sharing. Drawn from immuneACCESS, this table holds only the in-frame rearrangements with V and J called that TCRdb kept. Clones are partly lost; checked studies trace under half to an unresolved V gene and leave the rest unexplained. From that table come the V and J calls and clone size; the DNA was used to work out D and trimming. The sample data list some 140,000 clones, and roughly 80% of these were observed just once. The ten largest clones take up about 1.5% of the sample.

This sequence originates from a man aged 40-49 years in good health and CMV-seronegative. The sequencing sample was made of PBMCs. Here the chain combines TRBV2 and TRBJ2-7; the D region possibly corresponds to TRBD2 (6 bases align). The CDR3 protein sequence reads: CASRTTGVYEQYF. The nucleotide sequence is TGTGCCAGTCGCACGACGGGGGTGTACGAGCAGTACTTC.